Following are 5 T cell receptor beta chains from one sample sequenced in a study of blood T cell repertoires in COVID-19. Data came from immunoSEQ multiplex PCR; TCRdb stores just in-frame clones and leaves some out. The sample holds approximately 130,000 clones, more than 80% seen once. The sample consisted of peripheral blood. These receptor sequences come from a man in his sixties or seventies with active or convalescent COVID-19.

The V call is TRBV28, the J call TRBJ2-5, with TRBD2 identical over 14 bases. Trimming took 5 bases from V and 7 from J; bases not matched to a gene: 3. The CDR3 is 14 residues long. From germline, CDR1 is MDHEN and CDR2 SYDVKM. The CDR3 reads CASSPGLAGGTQYF. The CDR3 DNA reads as TGTGCCAGCAGTCCTGGACTAGCGGGAGGGACCCAGTACTTC.

The gene calls are TRBV11-3 and TRBJ2-3; TRBD2 matches 9 bases. The V segment lost 5 bases and the J segment 2 bases; nucleotides outside the gene matches: 11. Germline V lookup: CDR1 SGHNT, CDR2 YENEEA. This CDR3 contains 17 residues. In nucleotides, the CDR3 is TGTGCCAGCAGCCAGGGGGTGGCTAGCGGGAACACAGATACGCAGTATTTT. As protein: CASSQGVASGNTDTQYF.

CDR3 loop: CASSFSENNSPLHF. CDR3 DNA: TGTGCCAGCAGTTTTTCCGAGAATAATTCACCCCTCCACTTT. The chain joins TRBV27 to TRBJ1-6; D unresolved. Trimming shortened V by 3 bases and J by 5 bases, and 8 bases separated the two germline ends. From germline, CDR1 is MNHEY and CDR2 SMNVEV (reference sequence). This CDR3 comprises 14 residues.

The J gene is TRBJ1-2, the V gene TRBV19, with 9 bases identical to TRBD1. CDR3 length: 14 amino acids. Trimming removed 6 bases from V and 3 bases from J; junction bases left unmatched: 5. Germline CDR1 LNHDA, CDR2 SQIVND (reference sequence). CDR3 region: CASRADRGDYGYTF. The CDR3 nucleotides are TGTGCCAGTAGAGCGGACAGGGGAGACTATGGCTACACCTTC. Full variable domain (missing parts from reference TRBV19 and TRBJ1-2): DGGITQSPKYLFRKEGQNVTLSCEQNLNHDAMYWYRQDPGQGLRLIYYSQIVNDFQKGDIAEGYSVSREKKESFPLTVTSAQKNPTAFYLCASRADRGDYGYTFGSGTRLTVV.

The V and J genes are TRBV5-1 and TRBJ2-2; 9 positions match TRBD1. The junction had 0 bases not matched to a gene; V was cut back by 1 base and J by 2 bases. CDR3 length: 15 amino acids. Germline CDR1 reads SGHRS; CDR2 reads YFSETQ. CDR3 amino acids: CASSLTGGNTGELFF. CDR3 bases: TGCGCCAGCAGCTTGACAGGGGGCAACACCGGGGAGCTGTTTTTT.